These 13 T cell receptor beta chains came from one sample sequenced in a study of cytomegalovirus exposure and HLA in healthy donors. The PCR used 60 Vbeta and 13 Jbeta primers. TCRdb keeps only in-frame clones here, not all; method: immunoSEQ multiplex PCR. The data hold some 74,000 clones, with around 64% observed a single time. The sequenced material came from PBMCs. Source of these receptors: a man aged 40-50 years in good health and CMV-seropositive.

The chain uses TRBV2 and TRBJ2-7, with D maybe TRBD1 (5 bases). The CDR3 totals 14 residues. The germline gives CDR1 SNHLY, CDR2 FYNNEI. Between the trimmed V and J ends, which lost 8 bases and 1 base, there was a span of 15 bases. The CDR3 sequence is CASGTGLLSYEQYF. As DNA, the CDR3 is TGTGCCAGCGGCACAGGTCTCTTGTCCTACGAGCAGTACTTC.

This clone was counted a few times. The gene calls are TRBV19 and TRBJ2-7; perhaps TRBD1 as D (6 bases). The germline gives CDR1 LNHDA, CDR2 SQIVND (reference sequence). Trimming cost V 3 bases and J 2 bases, with 11 bases left between them. CDR3 length: 14 residues. CDR3 loop: CASSIRPGAYEQYF. In DNA form, the CDR3 reads TGTGCCAGTAGTATTCGGCCAGGGGCCTACGAGCAGTACTTC.

The rearrangement joins TRBV2 to TRBJ2-7; 8 bases fit TRBD1. The CDR3 sequence is 13 residues long. The trim removed 10 bases at V and 2 bases at J, leaving 7 bases unmatched. CDR1 SNHLY and CDR2 FYNNEI come from the germline V gene. CDR3 region: CAITTGGTYEQYF. CDR3 coding DNA: TGTGCCATCACAACAGGGGGTACCTACGAGCAGTACTTC.

The chain couples TRBV27 to TRBJ1-1, with TRBD1 identical over 7 bases. CDR1 MNHEY and CDR2 SMNVEV come from the germline V gene (reference sequence). This CDR3 has 15 residues. The trim removed 4 bases at V and 1 base at J, leaving 6 bases unmatched. The CDR3 here is CASSSFGTANTEAFF. In DNA form, the CDR3 reads TGTGCCAGCAGTTCATTCGGGACAGCGAACACTGAAGCTTTCTTT.

The chain has TRBV7-8 and TRBJ2-2; 8 bases align to TRBD1. This CDR3 is 15 amino acids long. With V trimmed by 5 bases and J by 4 bases, 6 bases remained unmatched. The germline gives CDR1 SGHVS, CDR2 FQNEAQ. CDR3 in DNA: TGTGCCAGCAGCGCTCCCACAGGGGGCACCGGGGAGCTGTTTTTT. Protein sequence: CASSAPTGGTGELFF.

The gene calls are TRBV6-5 and TRBJ2-3, with D maybe TRBD2 (6 bases). V lost 6 bases and J lost 4, with 17 bases in between. Germline V gene lookup returns CDR1 MNHEY and CDR2 SVGAGI. This CDR3 contains 15 residues. The CDR3 DNA is TGTGCCAGCAGCCCCGGGTCTGGGGAGGCAGATACGCAGTATTTT. Amino acid sequence: CASSPGSGEADTQYF.

In DNA form, the CDR3 reads TGTGCCAGCAGTGAATATGGAGGGCAAGGGTTCTACGAGCAGTACTTC. Its translation is CASSEYGGQGFYEQYF. The chain combines TRBV6-1 with TRBJ2-5, with D tentatively TRBD2 (6 bases). With the DNA end fitting TRBJ2-7 better, the J assignment may be wrong. The CDR3 totals 16 residues. Germline CDR1 and CDR2: MNHNS and SASEGT.

CDR3 in DNA: TGTGCCAGCAGCGCGGGAGGGGGCGTCGAGCAGTACTTC. It encodes CASSAGGGVEQYF. The J gene is TRBJ2-7, the V gene TRBV5-6; TRBD2 matches at 9 bases. CDR3 length: 13 amino acids. CDR1 SGHDT and CDR2 YYEEEE come from the germline V gene. Trimming took 4 bases from V and 6 from J; bases not matched to a gene: 5.

The J gene is TRBJ1-2, the V gene TRBV5-8; D perhaps matches TRBD1 (5 bases). The germline V and J ends were trimmed by 0 bases and 4 bases, with 10 bases remaining between them. Germline V gene sequence: CDR1 SGHTS, CDR2 YDEGEE. The CDR3 length is 14 residues. CDR3 sequence (DNA): TGTGCCAGCAGCTTGGAGGGGATGCGCTATGGCTACACCTTC. Translated, it gives CASSLEGMRYGYTF.

V is TRBV2 and J is TRBJ2-5, with 9 bases that match TRBD2. CDR1 and CDR2 from the germline V gene are SNHLY and FYNNEI. The V segment lost 3 bases and the J segment 3 bases; nucleotides outside the gene matches: 5. This CDR3 is 15 amino acids long. The CDR3 reads CASSELLAGKETQYF. For the CDR3, the DNA is TGTGCCAGCAGTGAGTTGCTAGCGGGGAAAGAGACCCAGTACTTC.

The CDR3 bases are TGTGCCAGCAGACAGACAGGGGCTAACTATGGCTACACCTTC. As protein: CASRQTGANYGYTF. V is TRBV5-6 and J is TRBJ1-2, with 8 nucleotides matching TRBD1. CDR1 is SGHDT and CDR2 is YYEEEE in the germline V gene. Germline trimming cut 5 bases from V and 0 bases from J; bases unmatched to any gene: 3. This CDR3 has 14 amino acids.

The V and J genes are TRBV6-1 and TRBJ1-5; TRBD1 agrees at 7 bases. This CDR3 has 15 residues. V lost 6 bases to trimming and J lost 2 bases; unmatched junction nucleotides: 7. Germline lookup yields CDR1 MNHNS and CDR2 SASEGT. CDR3 nucleotides: TGTGCCAGCAGAGATACAGGGGCGGGCAATCAGCCCCAGCATTTT. This gives the protein CASRDTGAGNQPQHF.

This sequence joins TRBV7-2 and TRBJ2-7, with 9 bases identical to TRBD1. The length of the CDR3 is 15 residues. Trimming cost V 1 base and J 4 bases; bases outside gene matches: 5. The V gene's germline CDR1 is SGHTA and CDR2 FQGNSA. The CDR3 DNA follows: TGTGCCAGCAGCTTAGTGGGACAGGGTGGGTACGAGCAGTACTTC. This sequence encodes CASSLVGQGGYEQYF.